Listed below are T cell receptor beta chains from one sample, sequenced in a study of response to subunit inactivated influenza vaccine. MiXCR, applied by TCRdb to the RT-PCR reads, yields one record per CDR3 protein. Of 600,000 to 850,000 distinct CDR3 sequences in the sample, 13% to 15% are singletons; the top ten hold about 7.6%. The material sequenced was PBMCs from blood, taken less than 15 days before vaccination. These TCRs come from a man over 45 who received an inactivated influenza vaccine. CDR3s include the opening cysteine and the closing phenylalanine or tryptophan. Fields, in order: D gene, J gene, V gene, clone size, CDR3 DNA, CDR3 protein. A D gene is named only where the DNA matches it firmly. Clone size is given for some rows only: seen once, a few or many times, or a class if the clone is expanded.

>TRBD1|TRBJ2-7|TRBV29-1|many
TGCAGCGCCAAGGACAGGGTTTCCTACGAGCAGTACTTC
CSAKDRVSYEQYF
>-|TRBJ2-3|TRBV27|few
TGTGCCAGCAGTTTATCGCCAACCCGCGTCGAGGGGGATACGCAGTATTTT
CASSLSPTRVEGDTQYF
>-|TRBJ2-3|TRBV6-1|few
TGTGCCAGCAGTGACCAAGGGGGTATCACAGATACGCAGTATTTT
CASSDQGGITDTQYF
>-|TRBJ1-2|TRBV12-3/TRBV12-4|-
TGTGCCAGCAGCTACAGGGCGGCCTATGGCTACACCTTC
CASSYRAAYGYTF
>-|TRBJ2-7|TRBV29-1|many
TGCAGCTCCGAAATAGGGGACGAGCAGTACTTC
CSSEIGDEQYF
>-|TRBJ1-2|TRBV29-1|many
TGCAGCGTTGAATTTGGGTATGATGGCTACACCTTC
CSVEFGYDGYTF
>TRBD1|TRBJ2-1|TRBV6-1|-
TGTGCCAGCACTGGGACAGGGGGCCGATACAATGAGCAGTTCTTC
CASTGTGGRYNEQFF
>TRBD1|TRBJ1-5|TRBV5-1|-
TGCGCCAGCAGCTTGTTTGGACAGGAGGAGCCCCAGCATTTT
CASSLFGQEEPQHF
>TRBD1|TRBJ2-5|TRBV24-1|few
TGTGCCACCAGTGATAGCGACAGGGGGCTGGAAGAGACCCAGTACTTC
CATSDSDRGLEETQYF
>-|TRBJ2-7|TRBV9|-
TGTGCCAGCAGCGTCAGACAATTCGATGAGCAGTACTTC
CASSVRQFDEQYF
>TRBD2|TRBJ2-1|TRBV20-1|few
TGCAGTGCTCAGAGCGGGAGGGCCCTCGCTGAGCAGTTCTTC
CSAQSGRALAEQFF
>-|TRBJ2-7|TRBV3-1|few
TGTGCCAGCAGCCAAGGAGGCCGCTACGAGCAGTACTTC
CASSQGGRYEQYF
>TRBD2|TRBJ2-3|TRBV4-3|few
TGCGCCAGCAGCCAAGATACGCGCTCGAGAGCGGGGGGTGTTTTT
CASSQDTRSRAGGVF
>TRBD2|TRBJ2-5|TRBV6-1|few
TGTGCCAGCAGCCCAATGGCGGGGGGCCGGGAGACCCAGTACTTC
CASSPMAGGRETQYF
>TRBD1|TRBJ1-2|TRBV9|-
TGTGCCAGCAGCAAAAGACAGGGCGCCGGCTATGGCTACACCTTC
CASSKRQGAGYGYTF
>-|TRBJ2-1|TRBV19|few
TGTGCCAGTAGTATGAGGTCAGGGACCCACAATGAGCAGTTCTTC
CASSMRSGTHNEQFF
>-|TRBJ2-1|TRBV20-1|-
TGCAGTGCTAGCCCGGGGGTGGGTACAAACAATGAGCAGTTCTTC
CSASPGVGTNNEQFF
>-|TRBJ2-3|TRBV12-3/TRBV12-4|-
TGTGCCAGCAGTTCTAGGGGTGCGGGTCTCACAGATACGCAGTATTTT
CASSSRGAGLTDTQYF
>-|TRBJ2-7|TRBV7-8|-
TGTGCCAGCAGCCTGGCGGGAAAGTACGAGCAGTACTTC
CASSLAGKYEQYF
>TRBD1|TRBJ2-7|TRBV2|-
TGTGCCAGCAGTGCGAGAATAGACAGGGGCAGAGAGCAGTACTTC
CASSARIDRGREQYF
>-|TRBJ1-4|TRBV10-2|-
TGCGCCAGCAGTGAGGATGAAAAACTGTTTTTT
CASSEDEKLFF
>-|TRBJ2-5|TRBV2|few
TGTGCCAGCAGTAGAACACAGGGAACCCTAGAGACCCAGTACTTC
CASSRTQGTLETQYF
>-|TRBJ1-6|TRBV7-9|-
TGTGCCAGCAGCCTGATCGGTGATAATTCACCCCTCCACTTT
CASSLIGDNSPLHF
>-|TRBJ1-2|TRBV27|-
TGTGCCAGCAGTTTAAGGGGGAGGGTGGGCTACACCTTC
CASSLRGRVGYTF
>-|TRBJ2-1|TRBV18|-
TGTGCCAGCTCACCACCCAGTAGAAGAAATGAGCAGTTCTTC
CASSPPSRRNEQFF
>-|TRBJ1-2|TRBV12-3/TRBV12-4|-
TGTGCCAGCAGTTTGGGGAGGGTTGTTCGGTTGTATGGCTACACCTTC
CASSLGRVVRLYGYTF
>TRBD1|TRBJ1-1|TRBV24-1|-
TGTGCCACCAGGCAGGGGGGCGACACTGAAGCTTTCTTT
CATRQGGDTEAFF
>TRBD1|TRBJ2-5|TRBV12-3/TRBV12-4|-
TGTGCCAGCAGTGTCCAATTTGACAGGGGGCGTGAGACCCAGTACTTC
CASSVQFDRGRETQYF
>-|TRBJ2-6|TRBV5-1|few
TGCGCCAGCAGCTTGGGTAACGCTGGGGCCAACGTCCTGACTTTC
CASSLGNAGANVLTF
>-|TRBJ2-1|TRBV7-9|-
TGTGCCAGCAGCTTAGCCAACAGGGACCATGAGCAGTTCTTC
CASSLANRDHEQFF
>-|TRBJ1-2|TRBV28|once
TGTGCCAGCAGTTTTCCAGAAGGGGGTAACTATGGCTACACCTTC
CASSFPEGGNYGYTF
>TRBD2|TRBJ2-1|TRBV2|few
TGTGCCAGCTGTGGAAGCGGGGGGGCTTATGAGCAGTTCTTC
CASCGSGGAYEQFF
>TRBD1|TRBJ1-2|TRBV10-3|few
TGTGCCATCAGTGAGTCGCGGGGACAGGGAGATAACTATGGCTACACCTTC
CAISESRGQGDNYGYTF
>-|TRBJ2-2|TRBV9|-
TGTGCCAGCAGCGTAGCCTGGCCAGGGATGAGCACCGGGGAGCTGTTTTTT
CASSVAWPGMSTGELFF
>-|TRBJ1-2|TRBV6-1|few
TGTGCCAGCAGCCCTGGGGTCGACAGTAACTATGGCTACACCTTC
CASSPGVDSNYGYTF
>TRBD2|TRBJ2-1|TRBV7-8|-
TGTGCCAGCAGCCCACACTCGACTAGCGGGAGTAATGATGAGCAGTTCTTC
CASSPHSTSGSNDEQFF
>TRBD2|TRBJ2-3|TRBV6-1|-
TGTGCCAGCAGCATCGGGGGCGGGGGGGCAGATACGCAGTATTTT
CASSIGGGGADTQYF
>-|TRBJ2-7|TRBV5-5|many
TGTGCCAGCAGCTTATCACTCGGGGCAGAGACCTACGAGCAGTACTTC
CASSLSLGAETYEQYF
>TRBD2|TRBJ2-7|TRBV14|-
TGTGCCAGCAGCCAATTACCGGGACTAGCGGATAACGAGCAGTACTTC
CASSQLPGLADNEQYF
>-|TRBJ1-6|TRBV7-2|few
TGTGCCAGCGGGATGCAGGGGTTACCCCTCCACTTT
CASGMQGLPLHF